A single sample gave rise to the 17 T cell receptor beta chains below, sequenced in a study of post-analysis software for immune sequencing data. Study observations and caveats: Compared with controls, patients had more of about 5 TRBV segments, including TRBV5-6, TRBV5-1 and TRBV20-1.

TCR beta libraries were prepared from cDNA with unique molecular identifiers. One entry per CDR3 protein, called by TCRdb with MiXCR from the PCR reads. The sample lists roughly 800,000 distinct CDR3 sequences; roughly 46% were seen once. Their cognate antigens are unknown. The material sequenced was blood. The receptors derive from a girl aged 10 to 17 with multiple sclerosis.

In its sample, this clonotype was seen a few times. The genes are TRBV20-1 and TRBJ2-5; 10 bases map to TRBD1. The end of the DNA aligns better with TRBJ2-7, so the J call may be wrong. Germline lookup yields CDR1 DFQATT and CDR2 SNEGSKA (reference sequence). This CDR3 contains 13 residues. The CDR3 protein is CSASPGQGTEQYF. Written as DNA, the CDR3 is TGCAGTGCCTCACCGGGACAGGGGACCGAGCAGTACTTC.

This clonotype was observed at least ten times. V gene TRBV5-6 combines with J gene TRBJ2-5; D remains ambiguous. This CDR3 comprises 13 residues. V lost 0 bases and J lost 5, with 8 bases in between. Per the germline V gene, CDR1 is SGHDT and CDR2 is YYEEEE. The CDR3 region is CASSLGRRETQYF. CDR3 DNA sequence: TGTGCCAGCAGCTTGGGCAGAAGGGAGACCCAGTACTTC.

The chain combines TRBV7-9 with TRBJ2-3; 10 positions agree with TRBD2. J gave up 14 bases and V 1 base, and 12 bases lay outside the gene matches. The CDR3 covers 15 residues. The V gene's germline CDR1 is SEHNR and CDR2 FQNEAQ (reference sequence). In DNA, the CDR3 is TGTGCCAGCAGCTTAGGGTCGCTAGCGGGAGTTCAATGGTATTTT. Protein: CASSLGSLAGVQWYF.

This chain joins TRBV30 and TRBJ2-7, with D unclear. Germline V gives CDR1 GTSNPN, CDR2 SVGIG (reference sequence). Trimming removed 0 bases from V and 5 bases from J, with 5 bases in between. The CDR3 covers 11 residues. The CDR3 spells CAWSVANEQYF. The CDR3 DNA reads TGTGCCTGGAGTGTGGCTAACGAGCAGTACTTC.

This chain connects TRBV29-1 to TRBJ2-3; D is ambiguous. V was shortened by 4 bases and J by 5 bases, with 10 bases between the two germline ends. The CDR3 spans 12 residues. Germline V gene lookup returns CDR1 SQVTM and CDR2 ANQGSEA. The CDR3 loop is CSVGVAGDTQYF. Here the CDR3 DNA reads TGCAGCGTTGGGGTAGCCGGAGATACGCAGTATTTT.

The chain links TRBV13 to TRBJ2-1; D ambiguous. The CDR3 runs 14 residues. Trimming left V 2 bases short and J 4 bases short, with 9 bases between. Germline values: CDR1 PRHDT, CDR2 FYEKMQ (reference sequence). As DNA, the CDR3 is TGTGCCAGCAGCTTATCCCTTAATTACAATGAGCAGTTCTTC. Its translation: CASSLSLNYNEQFF.

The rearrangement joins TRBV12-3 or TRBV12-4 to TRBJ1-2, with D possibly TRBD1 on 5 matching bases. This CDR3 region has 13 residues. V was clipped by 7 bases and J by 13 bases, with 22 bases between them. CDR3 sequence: CASTPGAGYPSTF. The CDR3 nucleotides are TGTGCCAGCACCCCTGGGGCAGGCTACCCTAGCACCTTC.

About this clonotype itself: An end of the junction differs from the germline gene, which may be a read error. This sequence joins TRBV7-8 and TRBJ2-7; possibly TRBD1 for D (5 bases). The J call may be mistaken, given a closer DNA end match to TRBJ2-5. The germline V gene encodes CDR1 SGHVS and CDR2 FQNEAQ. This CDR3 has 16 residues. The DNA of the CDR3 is TGTGCCGGCAGCTTCGTATATCCGGACACACAAGAGACCCAGTACTTC. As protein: CAGSFVYPDTQETQYF.

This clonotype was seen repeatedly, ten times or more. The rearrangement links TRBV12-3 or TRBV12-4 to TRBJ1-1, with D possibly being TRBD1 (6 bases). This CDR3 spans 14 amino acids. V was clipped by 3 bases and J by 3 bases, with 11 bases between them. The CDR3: CASSLVGGDTEAFF. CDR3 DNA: TGTGCCAGCAGTTTGGTGGGGGGCGACACTGAAGCTTTCTTT.

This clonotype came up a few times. Here the CDR3 reads CATSRLAGGSYEQYF. CDR3 DNA: TGTGCCACCAGCAGGTTAGCGGGAGGCTCCTACGAGCAGTACTTC. J is TRBJ2-7 and V is TRBV15, with 10 bases fitting TRBD2. J gave up 0 bases and V 3 bases, and 2 bases lay outside the gene matches. The germline V gene has CDR1 LNHNV and CDR2 YYDKDF (reference sequence). The CDR3 spans 15 residues.

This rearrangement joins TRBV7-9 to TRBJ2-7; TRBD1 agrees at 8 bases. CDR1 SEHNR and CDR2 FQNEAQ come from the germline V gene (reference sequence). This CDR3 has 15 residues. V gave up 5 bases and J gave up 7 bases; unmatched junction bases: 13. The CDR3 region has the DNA TGTGCCAGCAGCCCGAGAGACAGGGGCGCTGAAGAGCAGTACTTC. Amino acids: CASSPRDRGAEEQYF.

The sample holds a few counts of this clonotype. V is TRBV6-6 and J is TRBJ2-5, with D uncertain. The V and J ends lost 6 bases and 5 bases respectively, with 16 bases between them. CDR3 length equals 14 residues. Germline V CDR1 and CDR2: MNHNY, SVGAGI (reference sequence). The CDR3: CASRKTEPSETQYF. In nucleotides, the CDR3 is TGTGCCAGCAGGAAGACCGAACCGAGTGAGACCCAGTACTTC.

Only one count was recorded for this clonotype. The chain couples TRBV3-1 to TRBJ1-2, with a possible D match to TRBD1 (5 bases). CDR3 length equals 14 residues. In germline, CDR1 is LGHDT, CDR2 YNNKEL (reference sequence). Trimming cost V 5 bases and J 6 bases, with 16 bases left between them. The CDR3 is CASSTGTAVDGYTF. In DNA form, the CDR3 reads TGTGCCAGCAGCACGGGGACGGCAGTAGATGGCTACACCTTC. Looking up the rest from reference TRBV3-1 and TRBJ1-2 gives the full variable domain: DTAVSQTPKYLVTQMGNDKSIKCEQNLGHDTMYWYKQDSKKFLKIMFSYNNKELIINETVPNRFSPKSPDKAHLNLHINSLELGDSAVYFCASSTGTAVDGYTFGSGTRLTVV.

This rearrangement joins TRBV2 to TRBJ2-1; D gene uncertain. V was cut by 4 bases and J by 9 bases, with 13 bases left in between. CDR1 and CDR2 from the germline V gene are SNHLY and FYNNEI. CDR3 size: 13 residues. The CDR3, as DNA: TGTGCCAGCAGTGTAGTGGGTGGTGGTGAGCAGTTCTTC. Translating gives CASSVVGGGEQFF.

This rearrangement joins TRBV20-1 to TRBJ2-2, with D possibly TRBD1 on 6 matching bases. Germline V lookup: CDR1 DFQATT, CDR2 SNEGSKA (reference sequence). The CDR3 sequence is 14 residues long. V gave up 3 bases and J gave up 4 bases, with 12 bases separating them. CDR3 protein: CSARAGGSTGELFF. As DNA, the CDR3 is TGCAGTGCTAGGGCTGGGGGCAGCACCGGGGAGCTGTTTTTT.

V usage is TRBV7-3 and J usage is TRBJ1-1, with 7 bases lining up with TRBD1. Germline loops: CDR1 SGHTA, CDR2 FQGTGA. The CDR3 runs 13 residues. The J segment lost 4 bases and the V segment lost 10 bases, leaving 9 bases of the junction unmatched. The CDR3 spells CATRQGSSTEAFF. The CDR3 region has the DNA TGTGCCACTCGACAGGGTTCTTCCACTGAAGCTTTCTTT.

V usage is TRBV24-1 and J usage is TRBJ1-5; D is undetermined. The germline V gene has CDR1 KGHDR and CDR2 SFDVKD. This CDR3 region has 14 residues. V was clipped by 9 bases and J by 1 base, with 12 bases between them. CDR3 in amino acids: CATAPAKSNQPQHF. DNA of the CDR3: TGTGCCACCGCCCCGGCTAAAAGCAATCAGCCCCAGCATTTT.